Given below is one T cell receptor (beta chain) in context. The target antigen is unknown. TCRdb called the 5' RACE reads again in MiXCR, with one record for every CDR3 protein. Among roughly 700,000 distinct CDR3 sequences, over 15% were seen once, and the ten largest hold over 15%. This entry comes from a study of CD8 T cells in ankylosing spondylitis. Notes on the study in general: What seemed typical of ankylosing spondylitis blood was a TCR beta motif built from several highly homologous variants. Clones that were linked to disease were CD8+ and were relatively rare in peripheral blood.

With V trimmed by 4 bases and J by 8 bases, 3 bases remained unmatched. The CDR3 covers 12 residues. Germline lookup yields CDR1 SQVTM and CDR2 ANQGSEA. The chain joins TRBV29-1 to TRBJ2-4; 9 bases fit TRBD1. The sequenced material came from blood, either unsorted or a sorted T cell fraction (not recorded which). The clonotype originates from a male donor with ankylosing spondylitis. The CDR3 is CSVGTGADIQYF. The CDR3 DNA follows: TGCAGCGTTGGGACAGGGGCAGACATTCAGTACTTC.